The 26 T cell receptor beta chains below all came from one sample that was sequenced in a study of blood T cell repertoires in COVID-19. Repertoires were generated with immunoSEQ multiplex PCR, while TCRdb's copy carries only in-frame clones and drops some. Among 70,000 to 85,000 clones, approximately 81% were seen once, and the ten largest hold 15% to 18%. Sequencing was done on a sample of peripheral blood. These receptors were collected from a woman older than 75 with acute or convalescent COVID-19.

This clone was detected a few times. This rearrangement joins TRBV18 to TRBJ1-4, with TRBD1 identical over 8 bases. This CDR3 comprises 15 residues. V shed 6 bases and J 5 bases; nucleotides not matched to a gene: 8. The germline gives CDR1 KGHSH, CDR2 LQKENI. The CDR3 loop reads CASSQGTGLNEKLFF. In DNA, the CDR3 is TGTGCCAGCTCCCAAGGGACAGGCCTCAATGAAAAACTGTTTTTT.

The gene calls are TRBV9 and TRBJ2-1; the D is unclear. The ends were cut back, 2 bases at V and 5 bases at J, with 11 bases in the middle. The germline CDR1 and CDR2 sequences are SGDLS and YYNGEE. The CDR3 runs 14 residues. CDR3 coding DNA: TGTGCCAGCAGCGTTACGGGTCTCCACAATGAGCAGTTCTTC. Amino acid sequence: CASSVTGLHNEQFF.

A remark on this clone: At one of its ends the junction is not consistent with the germline gene, which may arise from a read error. This chain uses TRBV7-2 with TRBJ2-1; 7 bases are shared with TRBD1. The CDR3 totals 14 residues. Germline lookup yields CDR1 SGHTA and CDR2 FQGNSA. CDR3 DNA sequence: TGTGCCAGCACCTTAGGGACAGTGTACAATGAGCAGTTCTTC. It encodes CASTLGTVYNEQFF.

The chain links TRBV6-6 to TRBJ2-7; maybe TRBD1 (6 bases). This CDR3 is built from 15 residues. The V end lost 1 base, the J end lost 0 bases, and 10 bases lay between the germline ends. Germline values: CDR1 MNHNY, CDR2 SVGAGI (reference sequence). The CDR3 coding sequence is TGTGCCAGCAGTTACTATACAGGGACCTCCTACGAGCAGTACTTC. Translated, it gives CASSYYTGTSYEQYF.

J is TRBJ2-6 and V is TRBV7-9, with D hard to call. Trimming took 3 bases from V and 1 from J, leaving 4 bases between them. CDR1 SEHNR and CDR2 FQNEAQ come from the germline V gene (reference sequence). The CDR3 has 14 amino acids. CDR3 DNA: TGTGCCAGCAGCTTTTCTTCTGGGGCCAACGTCCTGACTTTC. This codes for CASSFSSGANVLTF. Full variable domain (rest looked up from reference TRBV7-9 and TRBJ2-6): DTGVSQNPRHKITKRGQNVTFRCDPISEHNRLYWYRQTLGQGPEFLTYFQNEAQLEKSRLLSDRFSAERPKGSFSTLEIQRTEQGDSAMYLCASSFSSGANVLTFGAGSRLTVL.

The chain couples TRBV2 to TRBJ1-1; D possibly corresponds to TRBD1 (5 bases). Trimming left V 6 bases short and J 8 bases short, with 13 bases between. The CDR3 consists of 12 residues. Germline assignment: CDR1 SNHLY and CDR2 FYNNEI. As DNA, the CDR3 is TGTGCCAGCAGACAGGCCTTCCCGGAAGCTTTCTTT. Its protein product is CASRQAFPEAFF.

The chain employs TRBV6-5 and TRBJ1-2; a possible D gene is TRBD1 (6 bases). CDR1 is MNHEY and CDR2 is SVGAGI in the germline V gene. The CDR3 is 15 residues long. V lost 0 bases and J lost 8, with 16 bases in between. The CDR3 sequence is CASSYSAQGPLGYTF. CDR3 nucleotide sequence: TGTGCCAGCAGTTACTCGGCCCAGGGGCCCCTGGGCTACACCTTC.

This clone was observed a few times. The chain has TRBV3-1 (or the pseudogene TRBV3-2) and TRBJ1-2; a possible D gene is TRBD1 (5 bases). Per germline, CDR1 LGHDT and CDR2 YNNKEL (reference sequence). The CDR3 sequence is 15 residues long. The V and J ends lost 1 base and 6 bases respectively, with 15 bases between them. The CDR3 here is CASSQGSGIGHGYTF. The CDR3 nucleotides read TGTGCCAGCAGCCAAGGGTCAGGGATAGGCCATGGCTACACCTTC.

The V and J genes are TRBV19 and TRBJ1-5; no clear D. V lost 3 bases and J lost 4, with 4 bases in between. Germline CDR1 is LNHDA and CDR2 is SQIVND (reference sequence). The CDR3 runs to 12 residues. The CDR3 coding sequence is TGTGCCAGTAGTATCCCGAATCAGCCCCAGCATTTT. It translates to CASSIPNQPQHF.

The rearrangement joins TRBV19 to TRBJ1-2; 12 bases match TRBD1. CDR3 length: 16 amino acids. The trim removed 3 bases at V and 7 bases at J, leaving 9 bases unmatched. CDR1 is LNHDA and CDR2 is SQIVND in the germline V gene (reference sequence). CDR3 protein: CASSMSGGTGGLGYTF. In DNA form, the CDR3 reads TGTGCCAGTAGTATGTCCGGAGGGACAGGGGGCCTTGGCTACACCTTC.

The genes are TRBV6-5 and TRBJ2-7; D might be TRBD2 (6 bases). Germline values: CDR1 MNHEY, CDR2 SVGAGI. The germline V and J ends were trimmed by 2 bases and 7 bases, with 9 bases remaining between them. The CDR3 contains 12 residues. CDR3 residues: CASSYTGGEQYF. The DNA for the CDR3 is TGTGCCAGCAGTTACACAGGAGGGGAGCAGTACTTC.

CDR3 loop: CAWNLQGPGGYTF. CDR3 DNA: TGTGCCTGGAACTTACAGGGGCCCGGGGGCTACACCTTC. V and J are TRBV30 and TRBJ1-2; 7 positions agree with TRBD1. The CDR3 covers 13 residues. The germline gives CDR1 GTSNPN, CDR2 SVGIG (reference sequence). With V trimmed by 4 bases and J by 8 bases, 10 bases remained unmatched.

The V and J genes are TRBV15 and TRBJ2-5, with D possibly TRBD1 on 5 matching bases. The length of the CDR3 is 14 residues. The V end was cut by 1 base, the J end by 0 bases, with 6 bases between. Germline V gene lookup returns CDR1 LNHNV and CDR2 YYDKDF (reference sequence). CDR3 coding DNA: TGTGCCACCAGCAGAGCAGGGAACCAAGAGACCCAGTACTTC. This translates into CATSRAGNQETQYF.

The genes are TRBV7-2 and TRBJ2-3, with D possibly matching TRBD1 (5 bases). CDR1 SGHTA and CDR2 FQGNSA come from the germline V gene. Deletions cut 2 bases from V and 5 bases from J, with 8 bases between. The CDR3 loop spans 13 amino acids. The CDR3 here is CASSLTGGDTQYF. CDR3 DNA: TGTGCCAGCAGCTTAACAGGCGGAGATACGCAGTATTTT. Filled out from reference TRBV7-2 and TRBJ2-3, the complete variable domain reads GAGVSQSPSNKVTEKGKDVELRCDPISGHTALYWYRQSLGQGLEFLIYFQGNSAPDKSGLPSDRFSAERTGGSVSTLTIQRTQQEDSAVYLCASSLTGGDTQYFGPGTRLTVL.

The V gene is TRBV15, the J gene TRBJ1-1; 7 positions agree with TRBD1. The CDR3 runs 15 residues. With V trimmed by 5 bases and J by 11 bases, 17 bases remained unmatched. Germline CDR1 LNHNV, CDR2 YYDKDF (reference sequence). The CDR3 DNA is TGTGCCACCAGCGGGTCAAATATACAGGGGAGTGGGGCTTTCTTT. This codes for CATSGSNIQGSGAFF. Complete variable domain (other parts from reference TRBV15 and TRBJ1-1): DAMVIQNPRYQVTQFGKPVTLSCSQTLNHNVMYWYQQKSSQAPKLLFHYYDKDFNNEADTPDNFQSRRPNTSFCFLDIRSPGLGDTAMYLCATSGSNIQGSGAFFGQGTRLTVV.

The rearrangement links TRBV10-1 to TRBJ2-7; 8 bases line up with TRBD1. The CDR3 is 15 residues long. Germline trimming cut 8 bases from V and 5 bases from J; bases unmatched to any gene: 14. Per the germline V gene, CDR1 is WNHNN and CDR2 is SYGVQD (reference sequence). The CDR3 coding sequence is TGCGCCAGCCTTGTCCGGGACAGGATTTTCCACGAGCAGTACTTC. Amino acids: CASLVRDRIFHEQYF.

This clone occurred a few times. V and J are TRBV7-9 and TRBJ2-1; TRBD2 agrees at 7 bases. Germline V gene lookup returns CDR1 SEHNR and CDR2 FQNEAQ (reference sequence). The CDR3 runs to 16 residues. V lost 1 base and J lost 5; bases outside the gene matches: 8. CDR3 bases: TGTGCCAGCAGCTTAGATTCGGGCGGGGGAAACAATGAGCAGTTCTTC. This sequence encodes CASSLDSGGGNNEQFF.

The chain carries TRBV2 and TRBJ1-5; 8 bases match TRBD1. Germline CDR1 SNHLY, CDR2 FYNNEI. With 7 bases clipped from V and 7 bases from J, the junction kept 12 bases outside the gene matches. CDR3 length equals 15 residues. CDR3: CASTKESGGGQPQHF. The CDR3, as DNA: TGTGCCAGCACCAAAGAGTCAGGGGGCGGGCAGCCCCAGCATTTT.

The gene calls are TRBV6-2 or TRBV6-3 and TRBJ1-1; weak D call: TRBD1 (6 bases). CDR3 length equals 15 residues. V shed 6 bases and J shed 1 base, with 15 bases lying between them. Germline V gene lookup returns CDR1 MNHEY and CDR2 SVGEGT. The CDR3 loop is CASSPGQPRNTEAFF. CDR3 DNA sequence: TGTGCCAGCAGCCCAGGACAGCCACGGAACACTGAAGCTTTCTTT.

This sequence joins TRBV7-2 and TRBJ2-7; 12 nucleotides line up with TRBD1. V dropped 2 bases and J dropped 9; count of bases not matched to a gene: 8. The CDR3 is 15 residues long. Germline V CDR1 and CDR2: SGHTA, FQGNSA. In nucleotides, the CDR3 is TGTGCCAGCAGCTTAACCGGGACAGGGGGCATTGTGCAGTACTTC. Translation gives CASSLTGTGGIVQYF.

This chain links TRBV5-1 with TRBJ1-4, with 7 bases aligning to TRBD1. CDR1 is SGHRS and CDR2 is YFSETQ in the germline V gene. This CDR3 has 15 residues. Trimming at V came to 1 base and at J to 7 bases, leaving 7 bases not matched to a gene. The DNA for the CDR3 is TGCGCCAGCAGCTTGAGGGGGACAGAGGGTGAAAAACTGTTTTTT. This encodes CASSLRGTEGEKLFF. Based on the CDR3 plus reference TRBV5-1 and TRBJ1-4, the full variable domain is KAGVTQTPRYLIKTRGQQVTLSCSPISGHRSVSWYQQTPGQGLQFLFEYFSETQRNKGNFPGRFSGRQFSNSRSEMNVSTLELGDSALYLCASSLRGTEGEKLFFGSGTQLSVL.

J is TRBJ1-2 and V is TRBV5-6, with TRBD1 matching 8 bases. The V gene end was trimmed by 4 bases and the J gene end by 6 bases; junction bases not matched to a gene: 5. The germline V gene has CDR1 SGHDT and CDR2 YYEEEE. This CDR3 spans 13 amino acids. CDR3 nucleotide sequence: TGTGCCAGCAGCCCTTGGACAGGGAATGGCTACACCTTC. Residues: CASSPWTGNGYTF.

The CDR3 protein is CAISVSGQEGYEQYF. In DNA, the CDR3 is TGTGCCATCAGTGTAAGTGGGCAGGAAGGCTACGAGCAGTACTTC. The chain couples TRBV10-3 to TRBJ2-7; no firm D call. This CDR3 is built from 15 residues. Germline V gene data show CDR1 as ENHRY and CDR2 as SYGVKD. The V gene lost 4 bases and the J gene lost 3 bases, with 16 bases spanning the gap.

The rearrangement links TRBV13 to TRBJ1-2, with TRBD1 identical over 12 bases. The CDR3 runs to 15 residues. Germline V gene lookup returns CDR1 PRHDT and CDR2 FYEKMQ (reference sequence). With 5 bases clipped from V and 7 bases from J, the junction kept 8 bases outside the gene matches. The CDR3 region is CASSHGDRGRGGYTF. The CDR3 nucleotides read TGTGCCAGCAGCCACGGGGACAGGGGGCGCGGTGGCTACACCTTC.

CDR3: CASSPRTVNTEAFF. The CDR3 bases are TGTGCCAGCAGCCCAAGGACAGTAAACACTGAAGCTTTCTTT. The V call is TRBV7-9, the J call TRBJ1-1; possibly TRBD1 for D (6 bases). CDR3 size: 14 residues. Trimming cost V 5 bases and J 2 bases, with 12 bases left between them. Germline V gene lookup returns CDR1 SEHNR and CDR2 FQNEAQ (reference sequence).

V usage is TRBV7-9 and J usage is TRBJ1-5; 7 bases align to TRBD1. The CDR3 runs to 15 residues. Germline trimming cut 4 bases from V and 2 bases from J; bases unmatched to any gene: 5. Germline V gives CDR1 SEHNR, CDR2 FQNEAQ (reference sequence). CDR3 region: CASSSTGTGNQPQHF. CDR3 nucleotide sequence: TGTGCCAGCAGCTCGACAGGGACGGGCAATCAGCCCCAGCATTTT.